One sample yielded the 9 T cell receptor beta chains listed below, sequenced in a study of OX40 agonist ivuxolimab in advanced cancers. The assay was immunoSEQ multiplex PCR, and TCRdb's table has in-frame clones only and misses some. This sample carries 30,000 to 45,000 clones, more than 60% of them seen once, and the ten largest clones take 8.5% to 14%. The source was CD4+ or CD8+ T cells sorted from blood, collected in a trial of the OX40 agonist ivuxolimab. All receptors derive from an adult with an advanced solid tumor such as melanoma, head and neck, liver or kidney cancer.

This clone was found once. This rearrangement joins TRBV5-4 to TRBJ2-2; TRBD1 is a possible D gene (6 bases). V lost 3 bases, J lost 3 bases, and 12 bases lay in between. The CDR3 is 15 residues long. Germline CDR1 and CDR2: SGHNT and YYREEE (reference sequence). CDR3: CASSSDRPDTGELFF. The CDR3 region has the DNA TGTGCCAGCAGCTCTGACAGGCCGGACACCGGGGAGCTGTTTTTT.

The chain combines TRBV9 with TRBJ2-3; D gene unclear. CDR1 is SGDLS and CDR2 is YYNGEE in the germline V gene. The CDR3 contains 15 residues. Trimming shortened V by 0 bases and J by 2 bases, and 10 bases separated the two germline ends. CDR3 sequence (DNA): TGTGCCAGCAGCGTAGGAGGCGGCTTCACAGATACGCAGTATTTT. It codes for CASSVGGGFTDTQYF.

This clone was counted only a few times. The genes are TRBV2 and TRBJ1-1; D gene unclear. CDR3 length: 12 amino acids. Trimming shortened V by 8 bases and J by 1 base, and 8 bases separated the two germline ends. CDR1 is SNHLY, CDR2 FYNNEI, per germline. CDR3 DNA: TGTGCCAGCGGGCCTTCGAACACTGAAGCTTTCTTT. Amino acid sequence: CASGPSNTEAFF.

This clone was detected a few times. The chain carries TRBV14 and TRBJ2-1, with D tentatively TRBD2 (7 bases). CDR3 length: 16 amino acids. From germline, CDR1 is SGHDN and CDR2 FVKESK. The germline V and J ends were trimmed by 2 bases and 5 bases, with 16 bases remaining between them. CDR3: CASSQWRGPPDNEQFF. DNA of the CDR3: TGTGCCAGCAGCCAATGGCGGGGGCCCCCGGACAATGAGCAGTTCTTC.

The V gene is TRBV12-5, the J gene TRBJ2-7, with D perhaps TRBD1 (7 bases). Germline values: CDR1 LGHNT, CDR2 FRNRAP. CDR3 length: 14 amino acids. Trimming pared 5 bases from V and 1 base from J, leaving 12 bases between. CDR3 loop: CASGPRGASYEQYF. CDR3 bases: TGTGCTAGTGGTCCCAGGGGGGCTTCCTACGAGCAGTACTTC.

The rearrangement joins TRBV11-3 to TRBJ2-3; no firm D call. The CDR3 is 13 amino acids. Germline V gives CDR1 SGHNT, CDR2 YENEEA. Trimming took off 6 bases at V and 3 bases at J, with 10 bases between the two ends. Here the CDR3 reads CASSLRETDTQYF. Here the CDR3 DNA reads TGTGCCAGCAGTCTTAGGGAAACAGATACGCAGTATTTT.

The V and J genes are TRBV19 and TRBJ1-5; D ambiguous. From germline, CDR1 is LNHDA and CDR2 SQIVND (reference sequence). The CDR3 consists of 15 residues. V lost 2 bases to trimming and J lost 4 bases, with 12 bases between them. Here the CDR3 reads CASSIFRAENQPQHF. The CDR3 DNA reads TGTGCCAGTAGTATATTTCGGGCTGAGAATCAGCCCCAGCATTTT.

The V and J genes are TRBV19 and TRBJ2-3; 7 bases are shared with TRBD2. Looked up from germline, CDR1 is LNHDA and CDR2 is SQIVND (reference sequence). J was trimmed by 1 base and V by 5 bases; bases with no gene match: 6. The CDR3 is 15 amino acids. Here the CDR3 DNA reads TGTGCCAGTAGTCCGTTTGGACTAGGCACAGATACGCAGTATTTT. It is translated as CASSPFGLGTDTQYF.

This rearrangement joins TRBV12-5 to TRBJ1-1; D gene unclear. CDR1 is LGHNT, CDR2 FRNRAP, per germline. The CDR3 runs 13 residues. The V gene lost 1 base and the J gene lost 10 bases, with 13 bases spanning the gap. CDR3 bases: TGTGCTAGTGGTTTGGGCCGGGCAGAGGGAGCTTTCTTT. Its protein product is CASGLGRAEGAFF.